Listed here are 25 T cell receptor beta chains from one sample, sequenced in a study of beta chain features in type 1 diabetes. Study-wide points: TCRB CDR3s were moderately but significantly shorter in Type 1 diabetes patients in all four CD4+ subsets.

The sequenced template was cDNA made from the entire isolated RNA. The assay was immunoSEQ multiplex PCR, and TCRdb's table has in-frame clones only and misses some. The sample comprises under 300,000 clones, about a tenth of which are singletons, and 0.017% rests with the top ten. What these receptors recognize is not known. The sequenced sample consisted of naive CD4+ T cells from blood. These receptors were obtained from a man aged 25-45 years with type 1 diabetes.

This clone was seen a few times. CDR3 loop: CASSPPVLAGVGDTQYF. The DNA for the CDR3 is TGTGCCAGCAGCCCCCCCGTACTAGCGGGGGTAGGGGATACGCAGTATTTT. The rearrangement uses TRBV7-9 and TRBJ2-3; 11 bases line up with TRBD2. This CDR3 is built from 17 residues. V shed 5 bases, J shed 6 bases, and the junction held 13 bases outside the gene matches. The germline CDR1 and CDR2 sequences are SEHNR and FQNEAQ (reference sequence).

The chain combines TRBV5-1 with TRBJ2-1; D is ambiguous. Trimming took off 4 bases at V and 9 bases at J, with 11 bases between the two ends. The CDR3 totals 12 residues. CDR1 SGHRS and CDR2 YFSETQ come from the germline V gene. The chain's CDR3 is CASSLPRSEQFF. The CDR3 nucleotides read TGCGCCAGCAGCCTCCCTAGGAGTGAGCAGTTCTTC.

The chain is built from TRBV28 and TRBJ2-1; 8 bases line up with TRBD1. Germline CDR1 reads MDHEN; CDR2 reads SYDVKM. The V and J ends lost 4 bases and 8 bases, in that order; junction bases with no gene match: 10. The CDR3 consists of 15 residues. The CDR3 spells CASSSGSGGIDEQFF. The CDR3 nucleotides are TGTGCCAGCAGTTCGGGATCAGGGGGCATAGATGAGCAGTTCTTC. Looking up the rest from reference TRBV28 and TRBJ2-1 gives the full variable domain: DVKVTQSSRYLVKRTGEKVFLECVQDMDHENMFWYRQDPGLGLRLIYFSYDVKMKEKGDIPEGYSVSREKKERFSLILESASTNQTSMYLCASSSGSGGIDEQFFGPGTRLTVL.

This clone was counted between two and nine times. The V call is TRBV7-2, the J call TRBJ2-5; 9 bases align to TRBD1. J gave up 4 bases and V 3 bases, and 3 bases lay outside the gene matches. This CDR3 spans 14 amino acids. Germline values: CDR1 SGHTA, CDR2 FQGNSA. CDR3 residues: CASSFQTGGETQYF. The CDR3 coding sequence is TGTGCCAGCAGCTTTCAGACAGGGGGAGAGACCCAGTACTTC.

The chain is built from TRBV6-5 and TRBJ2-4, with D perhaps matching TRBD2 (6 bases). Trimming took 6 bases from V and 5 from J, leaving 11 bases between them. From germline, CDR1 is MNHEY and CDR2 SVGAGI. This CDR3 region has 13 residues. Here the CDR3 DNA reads TGTGCCAGCAGGGAGGGTTCCGAAAACATTCAGTACTTC. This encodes CASREGSENIQYF.

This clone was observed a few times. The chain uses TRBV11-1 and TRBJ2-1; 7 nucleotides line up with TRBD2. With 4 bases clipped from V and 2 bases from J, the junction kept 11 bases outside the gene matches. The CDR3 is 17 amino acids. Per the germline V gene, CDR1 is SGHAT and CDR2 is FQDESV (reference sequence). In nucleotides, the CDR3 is TGTGCCAGCAGCTGGGGATATGAGCGGGGCGCCTACAATGAGCAGTTCTTC. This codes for CASSWGYERGAYNEQFF.

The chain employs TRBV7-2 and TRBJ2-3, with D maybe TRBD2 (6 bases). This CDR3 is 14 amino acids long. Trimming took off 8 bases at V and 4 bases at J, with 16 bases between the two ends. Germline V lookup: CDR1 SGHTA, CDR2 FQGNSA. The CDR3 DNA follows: TGTGCCAGCCGAGAGGGCGGGGTCCCAGATACGCAGTATTTT. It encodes CASREGGVPDTQYF.

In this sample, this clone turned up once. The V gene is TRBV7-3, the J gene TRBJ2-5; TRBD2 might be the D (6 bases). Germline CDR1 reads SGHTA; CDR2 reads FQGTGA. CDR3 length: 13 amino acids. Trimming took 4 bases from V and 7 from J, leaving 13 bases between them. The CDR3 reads CASSSGGKGTQYF. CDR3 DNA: TGTGCCAGCAGCTCAGGCGGGAAGGGGACCCAGTACTTC.

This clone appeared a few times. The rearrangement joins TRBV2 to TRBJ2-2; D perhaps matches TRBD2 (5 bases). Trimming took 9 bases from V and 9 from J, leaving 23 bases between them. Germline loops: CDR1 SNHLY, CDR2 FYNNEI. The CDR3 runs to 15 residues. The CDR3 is CASRGLVRGSRELFF. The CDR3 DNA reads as TGTGCCAGTAGAGGACTGGTGAGAGGAAGTAGGGAGCTGTTTTTT.

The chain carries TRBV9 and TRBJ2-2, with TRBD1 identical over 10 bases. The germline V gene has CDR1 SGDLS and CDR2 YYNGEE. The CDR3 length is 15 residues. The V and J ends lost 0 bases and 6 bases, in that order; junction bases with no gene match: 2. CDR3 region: CASSVEGQGSGELFF. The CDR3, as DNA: TGTGCCAGCAGCGTAGAGGGACAGGGGTCCGGGGAGCTGTTTTTT.

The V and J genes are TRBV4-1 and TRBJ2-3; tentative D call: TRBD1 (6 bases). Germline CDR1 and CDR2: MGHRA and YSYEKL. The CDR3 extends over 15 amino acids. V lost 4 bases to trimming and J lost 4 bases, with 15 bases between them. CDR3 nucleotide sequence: TGCGCCAGCAGCCTAATCGACAGGCCGTCAGATACGCAGTATTTT. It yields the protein CASSLIDRPSDTQYF.

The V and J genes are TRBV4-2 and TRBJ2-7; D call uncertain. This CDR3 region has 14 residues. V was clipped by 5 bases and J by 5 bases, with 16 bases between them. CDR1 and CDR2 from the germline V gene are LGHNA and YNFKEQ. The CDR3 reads CASSSGTEGDEQYF. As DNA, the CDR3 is TGTGCCAGCAGCTCAGGCACGGAAGGCGACGAGCAGTACTTC.

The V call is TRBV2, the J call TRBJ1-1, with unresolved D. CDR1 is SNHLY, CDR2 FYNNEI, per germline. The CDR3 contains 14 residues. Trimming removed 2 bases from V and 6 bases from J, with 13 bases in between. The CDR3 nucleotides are TGTGCCAGCAGTGAACTGGGCTGGGAGTCTGAAGCTTTCTTT. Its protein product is CASSELGWESEAFF.

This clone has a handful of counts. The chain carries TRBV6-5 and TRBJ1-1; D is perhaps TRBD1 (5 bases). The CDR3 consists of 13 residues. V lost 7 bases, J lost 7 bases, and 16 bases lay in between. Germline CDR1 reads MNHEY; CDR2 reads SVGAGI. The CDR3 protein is CASKNLDINEAFF. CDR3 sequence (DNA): TGTGCCAGCAAGAATCTGGACATAAATGAAGCTTTCTTT.

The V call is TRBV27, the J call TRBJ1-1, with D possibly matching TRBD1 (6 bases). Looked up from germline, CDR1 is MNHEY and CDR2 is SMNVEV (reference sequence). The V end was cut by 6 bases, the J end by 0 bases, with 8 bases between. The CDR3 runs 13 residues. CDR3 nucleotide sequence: TGTGCCAGCAGGAGGGACATGAACACTGAAGCTTTCTTT. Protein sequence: CASRRDMNTEAFF.

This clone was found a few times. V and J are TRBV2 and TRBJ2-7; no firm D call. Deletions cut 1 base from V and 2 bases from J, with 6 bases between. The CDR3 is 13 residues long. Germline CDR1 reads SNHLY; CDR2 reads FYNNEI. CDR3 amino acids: CASSEDGAYEQYF. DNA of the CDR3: TGTGCCAGCAGTGAAGACGGAGCCTACGAGCAGTACTTC.

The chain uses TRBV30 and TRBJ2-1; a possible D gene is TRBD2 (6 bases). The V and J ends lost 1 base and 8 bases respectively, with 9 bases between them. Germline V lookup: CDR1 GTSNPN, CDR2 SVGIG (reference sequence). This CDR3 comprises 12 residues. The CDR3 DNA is TGTGCCTGGAGTGGGGGAGGTGATGAGCAGTTCTTC. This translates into CAWSGGGDEQFF. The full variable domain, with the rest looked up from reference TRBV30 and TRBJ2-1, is SQTIHQWPATLVQPVGSPLSLECTVEGTSNPNLYWYRQAAGRGLQLLFYSVGIGQISSEVPQNLSASRPQDRQFILSSKKLLLSDSGFYLCAWSGGGDEQFFGPGTRLTVL.

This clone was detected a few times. DNA for the CDR3: TGTGCCAGCAGCGTAGGGGGGCAAACACACCAAGAGACCCAGTACTTC. This sequence encodes CASSVGGQTHQETQYF. The gene calls are TRBV9 and TRBJ2-5; TRBD1 is a possible D gene (6 bases). The CDR3 runs 16 residues. Germline V lookup: CDR1 SGDLS, CDR2 YYNGEE. Trimming stripped 0 bases from V and 0 bases from J, with 12 bases between. The full variable domain, completed using reference TRBV9 and TRBJ2-5, is DSGVTQTPKHLITATGQRVTLRCSPRSGDLSVYWYQQSLDQGLQFLIQYYNGEERAKGNILERFSAQQFPDLHSELNLSSLELGDSALYFCASSVGGQTHQETQYFGPGTRLLVL.

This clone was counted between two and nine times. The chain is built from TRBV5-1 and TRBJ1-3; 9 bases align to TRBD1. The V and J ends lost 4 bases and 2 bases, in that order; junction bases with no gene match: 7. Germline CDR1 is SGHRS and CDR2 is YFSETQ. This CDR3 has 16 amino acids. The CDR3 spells CASSHAGQGAGNTIYF. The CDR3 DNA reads TGCGCCAGCAGCCATGCGGGACAGGGAGCTGGAAACACCATATATTTT.

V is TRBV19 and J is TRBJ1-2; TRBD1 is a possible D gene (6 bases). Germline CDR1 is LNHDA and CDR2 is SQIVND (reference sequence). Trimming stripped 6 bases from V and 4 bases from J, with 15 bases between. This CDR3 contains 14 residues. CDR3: CASSRQGGGYGYTF. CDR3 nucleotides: TGTGCCAGTAGCAGACAAGGGGGGGGCTATGGCTACACCTTC.

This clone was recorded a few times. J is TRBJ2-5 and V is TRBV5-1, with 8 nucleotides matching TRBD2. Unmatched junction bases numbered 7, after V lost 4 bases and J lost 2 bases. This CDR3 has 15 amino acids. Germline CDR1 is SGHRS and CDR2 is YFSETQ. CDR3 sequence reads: CASSIGTRDQETQYF. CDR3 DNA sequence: TGCGCCAGCAGCATCGGGACTAGGGATCAAGAGACCCAGTACTTC.

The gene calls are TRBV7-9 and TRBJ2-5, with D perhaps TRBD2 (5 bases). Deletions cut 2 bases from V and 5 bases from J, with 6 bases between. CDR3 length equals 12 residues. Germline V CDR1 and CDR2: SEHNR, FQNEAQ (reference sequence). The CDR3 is CASSLLAETQYF. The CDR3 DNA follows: TGTGCCAGCAGCTTACTAGCCGAGACCCAGTACTTC.

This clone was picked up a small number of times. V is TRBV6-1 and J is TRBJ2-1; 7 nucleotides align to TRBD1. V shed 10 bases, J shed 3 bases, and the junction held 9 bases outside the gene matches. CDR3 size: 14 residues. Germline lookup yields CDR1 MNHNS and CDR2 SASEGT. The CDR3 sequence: CAIRTGVLYNEQFF. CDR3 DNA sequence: TGTGCCATTAGAACAGGGGTTCTCTACAATGAGCAGTTCTTC.

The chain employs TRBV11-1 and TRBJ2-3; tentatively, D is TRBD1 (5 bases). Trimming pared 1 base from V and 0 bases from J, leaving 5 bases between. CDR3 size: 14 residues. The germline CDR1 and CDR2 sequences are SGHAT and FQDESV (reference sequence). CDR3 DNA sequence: TGTGCCAGCAGCTTAGGGGGCAGCACAGATACGCAGTATTTT. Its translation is CASSLGGSTDTQYF.

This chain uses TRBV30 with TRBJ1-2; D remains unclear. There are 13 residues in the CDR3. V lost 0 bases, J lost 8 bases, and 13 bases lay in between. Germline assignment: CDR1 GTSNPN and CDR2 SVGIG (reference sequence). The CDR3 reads CAWSVYLMEGYTF. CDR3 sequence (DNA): TGTGCCTGGAGTGTATACCTCATGGAGGGCTACACCTTC.